The rows below give T cell receptor beta chains drawn from one sample of a study of OX40 agonist ivuxolimab in advanced cancers. Method: immunoSEQ multiplex PCR; TCRdb's copy keeps in-frame clones and lacks some. Altogether roughly 80,000 clones are present, 85% being singletons, with the ten largest covering around 1.8%. Sample: CD4+ or CD8+ T cells sorted from blood, taken in a trial of the OX40 agonist ivuxolimab. These receptors came from an adult with an advanced solid tumor such as melanoma, head and neck, liver or kidney cancer. The CDR3 runs from the conserved cysteine through the conserved F or W. Each record gives: V gene, clone size, J gene, D gene, CDR3 protein, CDR3 DNA. A D gene is named only where the DNA matches it firmly. Size tells how often a clone was seen (once, few, many) or the class of an expanded clone, and some rows leave it out.

>TRBV5-1|-|TRBJ2-3|TRBD2
CASSRGLAARTDTQYF
TGCGCCAGCAGCAGGGGACTAGCGGCTCGCACAGATACGCAGTATTTT
>TRBV21-1|-|TRBJ2-6|-
CASSKEGLGQDGANVLTF
TGTGCCAGCAGCAAAGAGGGACTCGGGCAAGATGGGGCCAACGTCCTGACTTTC
>TRBV2|-|TRBJ2-7|TRBD1
CASSEAFRQGNEQYF
TGTGCCAGCAGTGAAGCCTTCCGACAGGGGAACGAGCAGTACTTC
>TRBV29-1|-|TRBJ1-2|-
CSVRLGGYYGYTF
TGCAGCGTTAGGTTGGGCGGATACTATGGCTACACCTTC
>TRBV19|-|TRBJ1-5|TRBD1
CASSPHQGALGQPQHF
TGTGCCAGTAGTCCCCACCAGGGGGCTCTGGGTCAGCCCCAGCATTTT
>TRBV7-9|-|TRBJ2-5|-
CASSPGGGETQYF
TGTGCCAGCAGCCCAGGGGGGGGAGAGACCCAGTACTTC
>TRBV29-1|-|TRBJ2-3|-
CSVGPLTLDTQYF
TGCAGCGTTGGACCCTTGACTTTGGATACGCAGTATTTT
>TRBV2|-|TRBJ1-1|-
CASSRRTDNTEAFF
TGTGCCAGCAGTCGAAGGACAGATAACACTGAAGCTTTCTTT
>TRBV5-1|-|TRBJ2-1|TRBD1
CASSFAGGDEQFF
TGCGCCAGCAGCTTCGCAGGGGGCGATGAGCAGTTCTTC
>TRBV6-6|-|TRBJ2-7|TRBD1
CASSPDRDEQYF
TGTGCCAGCAGCCCGGACAGGGACGAGCAGTACTTC
>TRBV25-1|-|TRBJ1-4|-
CASSDTSREGKLFF
TGTGCCAGCAGTGATACCAGCAGGGAGGGGAAACTGTTTTTT
>TRBV30|-|TRBJ2-7|-
CAWSTPGGDSYEQYF
TGTGCCTGGAGTACCCCGGGGGGCGACTCCTACGAGCAGTACTTC
>TRBV18|once|TRBJ1-2|-
CASSTYLDIFPMHGYTF
TGTGCCAGCTCAACGTATTTGGACATCTTTCCAATGCATGGCTACACCTTC
>TRBV7-2|few|TRBJ1-2|TRBD1
CASSKGQFYGYTF
TGTGCCAGCAGCAAGGGACAGTTCTATGGCTACACCTTC
>TRBV7-3|-|TRBJ2-1|-
CASSSGLTGAEQFF
TGTGCCAGCAGCTCCGGGTTAACGGGCGCTGAGCAGTTCTTC
>TRBV4-1|-|TRBJ2-1|-
CASSQDKVSYNEQFF
TGCGCCAGCAGCCAAGATAAGGTTTCGTACAATGAGCAGTTCTTC
>TRBV7-8|-|TRBJ2-7|-
CASSLVGRTYEQYF
TGTGCCAGCAGCTTAGTCGGCCGAACCTACGAGCAGTACTTC
>TRBV19|-|TRBJ2-4|-
CASSIGGTAQYF
TGTGCCAGTAGTATCGGGGGTACAGCTCAGTACTTC
>TRBV7-9|-|TRBJ2-7|TRBD1
CASSSLSGTGGDEQYF
TGTGCCAGCAGCAGCTTGTCCGGGACAGGAGGTGACGAGCAGTACTTC
>TRBV2|-|TRBJ2-6|-
CASSPFSGANVLTF
TGTGCCAGCAGTCCGTTCTCTGGGGCCAACGTCCTGACTTTC
>TRBV7-2|-|TRBJ2-5|-
CASSSLGGLEETQYF
TGTGCCAGCAGCTCCTTAGGGGGACTCGAAGAGACCCAGTACTTC
>TRBV5-5|-|TRBJ1-1|-
CASSLSDKTEAFF
TGTGCCAGCAGCTTGTCGGACAAAACTGAAGCTTTCTTT
>TRBV6-5|-|TRBJ1-5|-
CASSPGTDEDQPQHF
TGTGCCAGCAGCCCTGGGACGGATGAGGATCAGCCCCAGCATTTT
>TRBV20-1|-|TRBJ1-1|-
CSAGGTEAFF
TGCAGTGCCGGGGGCACTGAAGCTTTCTTT
>TRBV18|once|TRBJ2-3|TRBD1
CASSPDRGTTDTQYF
TGTGCCAGCTCACCGGACAGGGGGACGACTGATACGCAGTATTTT
>TRBV30|once|TRBJ1-1|-
CAWNKGMNTEAFF
TGTGCCTGGAATAAGGGGATGAACACTGAAGCTTTCTTT
>TRBV30|-|TRBJ1-5|-
CAWGGRGVGNQPQHF
TGTGCCTGGGGGGGCCGAGGGGTTGGCAATCAGCCCCAGCATTTT
>TRBV9|-|TRBJ2-1|TRBD2
CASRLAGDGTRYNEQFF
TGTGCCAGCAGACTAGCGGGAGATGGAACGCGGTACAATGAGCAGTTCTTC
>TRBV6-1|-|TRBJ2-3|-
CASSASFTGRSTDTQYF
TGTGCCAGCAGTGCTTCCTTTACAGGGCGGAGCACAGATACGCAGTATTTT
>TRBV9|-|TRBJ2-7|TRBD2
CASSASSGGYEQYF
TGTGCCAGCAGCGCCTCCTCGGGAGGCTACGAGCAGTACTTC
>TRBV29-1|-|TRBJ2-7|-
CSVAAGYEQYF
TGCAGCGTCGCAGCAGGGTACGAGCAGTACTTC
>TRBV10-3|-|TRBJ2-1|TRBD2
CAISERREGYNEQFF
TGTGCCATCAGTGAGAGGCGGGAGGGGTACAATGAGCAGTTCTTC
>TRBV28|-|TRBJ1-4|-
CASSLSKGGTNEKLFF
TGTGCCAGCAGTTTATCGAAGGGAGGGACTAATGAAAAACTGTTTTTT
>TRBV11-1|-|TRBJ1-1|TRBD1
CASSPTGTYTEAFF
TGTGCCAGCAGCCCGACAGGGACTTACACTGAAGCTTTCTTT
>TRBV5-1|-|TRBJ2-2|TRBD2
CASSFNSGRTAGELFF
TGCGCCAGCAGCTTCAATAGCGGGAGGACGGCCGGGGAGCTGTTTTTT
>TRBV6-4|-|TRBJ2-6|-
CAPQSASGANVLTF
TGTGCCCCCCAGTCGGCCTCTGGGGCCAACGTCCTGACTTTC
>TRBV28|-|TRBJ2-3|TRBD2
CASTATSGRGADTQYF
TGTGCCAGCACGGCGACTAGCGGGAGGGGGGCAGATACGCAGTATTTT
>TRBV11-3|-|TRBJ2-1|-
CASSLVAGILFF
TGTGCCAGCAGCTTAGTCGCGGGAATTTTGTTCTTC
>TRBV7-3|-|TRBJ2-5|-
CASSGQGLVGETQYF
TGTGCCAGCAGCGGACAGGGACTAGTCGGAGAGACCCAGTACTTC
>TRBV10-1|-|TRBJ1-1|TRBD1
CASKEPGQGARNTEAFF
TGCGCCAGCAAGGAACCGGGACAGGGGGCAAGGAACACTGAAGCTTTCTTT